This T cell receptor beta chain was recorded in a study of Ad26.COV2.S vaccination and SARS-CoV-2 variants. Background on the study: Doses of Ad26.COV2.S were injected into muscle once or twice, 56 days apart.

On this clone: What it recognizes is unknown.

Study results and limitations: Non-spike TCR breadth showed similarity between vaccine and placebo recipients.

The V end lost 4 bases, the J end lost 2 bases, and 12 bases lay between the germline ends. CDR3 length equals 14 residues. Germline lookup yields CDR1 MGHRA and CDR2 YSYEKL. Treatment defined: around 19 received Ad26.COV2.S at low or high dose, single or two shots; roughly five received placebo; per-sample allocation not given. Day 63 after the first vaccine or placebo injection was the time point for sampling. The sample came from a Boston adult aged 18-55 years. Expressing Wuhan-strain SARS-CoV-2 spike, an Ad26 vector served as the vaccine. Generated by immunoSEQ multiplex PCR, the TCRdb table keeps only in-frame clones and is missing some. The sample yields about 350,000 clones, around 88% seen once.

J is TRBJ2-7 and V is TRBV4-1, with TRBD1 as a possible D gene (6 bases). The sample here was peripheral blood, taken in a trial of Ad26.COV2.S vaccine versus placebo. This receptor was taken from a person aged 18-65 years who received the Ad26.COV2.S COVID-19 vaccine or a placebo. CDR3 sequence (DNA): TGCGCCAGCAGCCCTCCCGGGACACCCTACGAGCAGTACTTC. It is translated as CASSPPGTPYEQYF.